This T cell receptor beta chain was sequenced in a study of T cell repertoires and HLA-DP antigens. Study at large: The donors, ranging 18-to-29 to 60-to-69 years, included a couple of males and one female.

Remarks on this clone: Its antigen is not known.

Assay used: immunoSEQ multiplex PCR; TCRdb lists only in-frame clones, some missing. The repertoire has about 89,000 clones, 86% of them found once; the top ten carry about 1.7%. The germline gives CDR1 MNHEY, CDR2 SMNVEV (reference sequence). Trimming took off 2 bases at V and 0 bases at J, with 8 bases between the two ends. This CDR3 contains 15 residues. Sequencing was performed on CD4+ T cells from PBMCs. The chain recombines TRBV27 with TRBJ1-5, with no clear D. This clonotype originated in a man in his forties or fifties in good health and CMV-seronegative. Here the CDR3 DNA reads TGTGCCAGCAGTTTAACGGGATTTAGCAATCAGCCCCAGCATTTT. Encoded protein: CASSLTGFSNQPQHF.